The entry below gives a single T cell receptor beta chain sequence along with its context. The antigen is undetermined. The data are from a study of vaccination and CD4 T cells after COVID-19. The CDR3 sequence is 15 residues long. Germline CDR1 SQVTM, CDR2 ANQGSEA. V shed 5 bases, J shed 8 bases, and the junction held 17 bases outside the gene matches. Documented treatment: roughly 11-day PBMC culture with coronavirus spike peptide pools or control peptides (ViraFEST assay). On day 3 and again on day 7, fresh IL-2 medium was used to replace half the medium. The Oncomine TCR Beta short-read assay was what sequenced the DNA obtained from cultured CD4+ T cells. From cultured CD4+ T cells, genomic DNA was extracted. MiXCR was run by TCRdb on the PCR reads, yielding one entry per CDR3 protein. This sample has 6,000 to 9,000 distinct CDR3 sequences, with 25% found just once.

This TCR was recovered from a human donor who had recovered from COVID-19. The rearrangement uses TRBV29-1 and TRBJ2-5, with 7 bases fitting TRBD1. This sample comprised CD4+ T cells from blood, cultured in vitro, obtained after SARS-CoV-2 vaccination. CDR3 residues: CSVQTIGGTSGTQYF. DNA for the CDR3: TGCAGCGTTCAAACGATAGGGGGCACTTCGGGAACCCAGTACTTC.